This T cell receptor beta chain was sequenced during a study of blood T cell repertoires in COVID-19. For the study at large: The origin of the acute and convalescent COVID-19 samples was the United States, Italy and Spain. Sources were T cells, B-cell-depleted T cells, or PBMCs; the material itself was cDNA or gDNA.

This CDR3 comprises 15 residues. The V gene end was trimmed by 1 base and the J gene end by 7 bases; junction bases not matched to a gene: 9. Germline V gene lookup returns CDR1 SGHTA and CDR2 FQGNSA. The method was immunoSEQ multiplex PCR; TCRdb's version includes in-frame clones alone and lacks a portion of them. The sample carries around 97,000 clones, approximately 90% recorded once. The rearrangement uses TRBV7-2 and TRBJ1-2; 7 bases line up with TRBD1. Source material: peripheral blood. The clonotype originates from a woman at least 80 years old in a cohort sampled during active COVID-19. As DNA, the CDR3 is TGTGCCAGCAGCTTAGATGAGGGGGCGATACTTGGCTACACCTTC. Translated: CASSLDEGAILGYTF.